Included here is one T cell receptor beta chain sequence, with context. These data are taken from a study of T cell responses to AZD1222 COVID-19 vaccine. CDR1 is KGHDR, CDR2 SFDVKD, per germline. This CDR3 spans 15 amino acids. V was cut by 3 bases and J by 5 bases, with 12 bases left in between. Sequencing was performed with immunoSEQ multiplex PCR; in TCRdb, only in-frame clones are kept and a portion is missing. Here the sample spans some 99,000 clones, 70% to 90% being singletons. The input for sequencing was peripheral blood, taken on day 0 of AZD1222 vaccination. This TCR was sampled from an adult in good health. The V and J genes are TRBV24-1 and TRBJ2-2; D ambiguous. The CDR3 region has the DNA TGTGCCACCAGTGATCCCGCGCGAGGTACCGGGGAGCTGTTTTTT. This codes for CATSDPARGTGELFF.